This TCR beta chain was profiled in a study of T cell clonotyping in hematopoietic cell transplantation. This clone was seen more than once but under ten times. Its antigen is currently unknown. Using immunoSEQ multiplex PCR, the repertoire was profiled, and TCRdb retains in-frame clones only, with some absent. The table shows approximately 8,000 clones, with about 92% occurring only once. General observations from the study: Higher Inverse Simpson Index values in graft donor and pretransplant recipient predicted broader posttransplant TCR diversity. After transplant, recipient diversity fell while pathologically expanded clonotypes grew through day 180. Cells were unsorted, so CD4 and CD8 contributions were not separated.

After removal of 5 bases from V and 7 bases from J, the junction contained 7 bases not matched to a gene. The CDR3 length is 13 residues. Germline CDR1 and CDR2: MNHEY and SVGAGI. This sequence joins TRBV6-5 and TRBJ1-1; 7 nucleotides agree with TRBD1. Sequenced here: PBMCs, sampled 180 days after allogeneic stem cell transplant. The receptor was derived from a female patient in her 50s who had an allogeneic stem cell transplant from an unrelated donor, so the T cells may come from the graft donor. Some clones in this sample may be carry-over from other donors' samples. This CDR3 is CASSPGTVGEAFF. CDR3 sequence (DNA): TGTGCCAGCAGTCCCGGGACAGTAGGTGAAGCTTTCTTT.